The clone carrying this T cell receptor (beta chain) was counted between two and nine times. The data belong to a study of T-cell memory formation after mild COVID-19. Employing constant-segment primers, 5'RACE generated TCR alpha and TCR beta cDNA libraries bearing sample barcodes and UMIs. TCRdb reprocessed the 5' RACE reads with MiXCR, giving one entry per CDR3 protein. The profile shows 200,000 to 300,000 distinct CDR3 sequences, approximately 15% of them singletons. Trimming stripped 5 bases from V and 5 bases from J, with 21 bases between. The CDR3 totals 16 residues. Germline V gene data show CDR1 as SGHTA and CDR2 as FQGNSA.

The chain combines TRBV7-2 with TRBJ1-1; D is uncertain. This sequence originates from an adult woman who had mild COVID-19 (a few samples of this study predate the infection). Cell type and time point are not known. The specimen was PBMCs or a T cell subset sorted from them (not recorded which). The CDR3 spells CASSSPFSGRRTEAFF. The CDR3 nucleotides read TGTGCCAGCAGCAGCCCCTTCTCGGGGAGGAGGACTGAAGCTTTCTTT.